This T cell receptor (beta chain) was sequenced in a study of blood T cell repertoires in COVID-19. Produced via immunoSEQ multiplex PCR; TCRdb's table is partial and in-frame only. The sample records about 92,000 clones, approximately 85% being singletons. The CDR3 contains 12 residues. The germline V gene encodes CDR1 SEHNR and CDR2 FQNEAQ (reference sequence). Trimming left V 2 bases short and J 16 bases short, with 15 bases between. The J gene is TRBJ2-1, the V gene TRBV7-9, with D perhaps TRBD2 (5 bases). This receptor was obtained from a human donor in a cohort sampled during active COVID-19. The sequenced sample consisted of peripheral blood. CDR3 sequence (DNA): TGTGCCAGCAGCTTATTCCCTAGCCCCCCTTTCTTC. This codes for CASSLFPSPPFF.